The next 18 T cell receptor beta chains were all read from a single sample in a study of T cell repertoires in cytomegalovirus infection. TCRdb reprocessed the reads with MiXCR, giving one entry per CDR3 protein. The table records about 700,000 distinct CDR3 sequences, 30% to 35% of them present only once. Which antigens these TCRs recognize remains unknown. This specimen consisted of cultured PBMCs, obtained from culture after CMV antigen stimulation. Receptors were obtained from a human donor in good health (CMV status not recorded). Some clones in this sample may be carry-over from other donors' samples.

The chain carries TRBV6-6 and TRBJ2-7, with 7 nucleotides matching TRBD1. The CDR3 runs 14 residues. CDR1 and CDR2 from the germline V gene are MNHNY and SVGAGI (reference sequence). V lost 2 bases, J lost 6 bases, and 7 bases stayed unmatched. CDR3 protein: CASSYRTGGSEQYF. The DNA of the CDR3 is TGTGCCAGCAGTTACAGGACAGGTGGTAGCGAGCAGTACTTC.

The rearrangement uses TRBV6-8 and TRBJ1-6, with a tentative D call TRBD1 (5 bases). The ends were cut back, 6 bases at V and 8 bases at J, with 17 bases in the middle. Germline-derived CDR1 and CDR2 are MNHGY and SAAAGT. The CDR3 covers 15 residues. The CDR3 sequence: CASSRGAGEDSPLHF. The CDR3 nucleotides read TGTGCCAGCAGCCGTGGTGCGGGGGAGGATTCACCCCTCCACTTT.

In this sample, this clonotype turned up many times. V and J are TRBV7-2 and TRBJ1-2; the D is unclear. Germline assignment: CDR1 SGHTA and CDR2 FQGNSA. V lost 6 bases and J lost 2, with 13 bases in between. This CDR3 is 14 amino acids long. The CDR3 region is CASRTRVENYGYTF. The CDR3 nucleotides are TGTGCCAGCAGGACGAGGGTTGAGAACTATGGCTACACCTTC.

The CDR3 here is CASSPSVGLAEAFF. The CDR3 bases are TGTGCCAGCTCACCAAGCGTCGGCCTAGCTGAAGCTTTCTTT. V gene TRBV18 combines with J gene TRBJ1-1; no clear D gene. Trimming removed 2 bases at V and 6 bases at J, with 13 bases between. CDR3 length: 14 residues. Germline CDR1 and CDR2: KGHSH and LQKENI. The full variable domain, rest sourced from reference TRBV18 and TRBJ1-1, is NAGVMQNPRHLVRRRGQEARLRCSPMKGHSHVYWYRQLPEEGLKFMVYLQKENIIDESGMPKERFSAEFPKEGPSILRIQQVVRGDSAAYFCASSPSVGLAEAFFGQGTRLTVV.

In this sample, this clonotype turned up many times. This chain connects TRBV7-2 to TRBJ2-5; D is tentatively TRBD1 or TRBD2 (5 bases each). Germline-derived CDR1 and CDR2 are SGHTA and FQGNSA. This CDR3 comprises 14 residues. V was cut by 4 bases and J by 2 bases, with 11 bases left in between. This CDR3 is CASSWGPAQETQYF. The CDR3 bases are TGTGCCAGCAGCTGGGGACCGGCTCAAGAGACCCAGTACTTC.

The chain couples TRBV6-5 to TRBJ1-4; unclear D gene. This CDR3 is 15 amino acids long. The V and J ends lost 10 bases and 0 bases respectively, with 15 bases between them. Germline V lookup: CDR1 MNHEY, CDR2 SVGAGI. The CDR3 DNA sequence: TGTGCCACCTATGGAGTTTACGCAACTAATGAAAAACTGTTTTTT. This sequence encodes CATYGVYATNEKLFF.

The CDR3 region is CASSLKSLYEQYF. The CDR3 DNA reads as TGTGCCAGCAGCTTAAAGTCACTCTACGAGCAGTACTTC. V gene TRBV7-2 combines with J gene TRBJ2-7; D gene unclear. Germline lookup yields CDR1 SGHTA and CDR2 FQGNSA. There are 13 residues in the CDR3. The ends were cut back, 2 bases at V and 3 bases at J, with 8 bases in the middle. The full variable domain, its missing parts supplied by reference TRBV7-2 and TRBJ2-7, is GAGVSQSPSNKVTEKGKDVELRCDPISGHTALYWYRQSLGQGLEFLIYFQGNSAPDKSGLPSDRFSAERTGGSVSTLTIQRTQQEDSAVYLCASSLKSLYEQYFGPGTRLTVT.

The rearrangement joins TRBV7-2 to TRBJ2-7; D may be TRBD2 (6 bases). Germline CDR1 reads SGHTA; CDR2 reads FQGNSA. The CDR3 sequence is 13 residues long. Trimming pared 5 bases from V and 6 bases from J, leaving 14 bases between. The CDR3 bases are TGTGCCAGCAGCCGGGACGGGGGATTCGAGCAGTACTTC. Translating it yields CASSRDGGFEQYF.

V usage is TRBV15 and J usage is TRBJ1-4, with a weak D call TRBD1 (6 bases). The germline V gene has CDR1 LNHNV and CDR2 YYDKDF (reference sequence). V was clipped by 5 bases and J by 5 bases, with 15 bases between them. The CDR3 runs 15 residues. CDR3: CATSGWGGLNEKLFF. CDR3 DNA sequence: TGTGCCACCAGCGGTTGGGGGGGCCTAAATGAAAAACTGTTTTTT.

The table lists this clonotype with many counts. The J gene is TRBJ2-1, the V gene TRBV7-2; D assignment may be TRBD1 or TRBD2 (5 bases each). Germline assignment: CDR1 SGHTA and CDR2 FQGNSA. V was cut by 3 bases and J by 9 bases, with 18 bases left in between. The CDR3 has 15 amino acids. CDR3 residues: CASSFTGARDGEQFF. The CDR3 coding sequence is TGTGCCAGCAGCTTTACAGGAGCCCGGGACGGTGAGCAGTTCTTC.

Only a few counts were recorded for this clonotype. This sequence joins TRBV27 and TRBJ1-1; possibly TRBD1 for D (5 bases). Germline loops: CDR1 MNHEY, CDR2 SMNVEV (reference sequence). Trimming removed 5 bases at V and 6 bases at J, with 13 bases between. The CDR3 sequence is 13 residues long. In DNA form, the CDR3 reads TGTGCCAGCAGTCTTATGGGGGGAGCTGAAGCTTTCTTT. Protein product: CASSLMGGAEAFF.

The J gene is TRBJ1-1, the V gene TRBV15; D gene uncertain. Germline V gene lookup returns CDR1 LNHNV and CDR2 YYDKDF (reference sequence). The CDR3 length is 14 residues. V dropped 4 bases and J dropped 4 bases, with 13 bases sitting between them. The CDR3, as DNA: TGTGCCACCAGCACTTCGTTGGGATCCACTGAAGCTTTCTTT. Translating it yields CATSTSLGSTEAFF.

This clonotype occurred many times. CDR3 protein: CASSLGTSLEQYF. CDR3 bases: TGTGCCAGCAGCTTAGGGACTAGTCTCGAGCAGTACTTC. V usage is TRBV7-2 and J usage is TRBJ2-7; 7 bases agree with TRBD2. This CDR3 has 13 amino acids. The trim removed 1 base at V and 6 bases at J, leaving 3 bases unmatched. The germline V gene has CDR1 SGHTA and CDR2 FQGNSA. The full variable domain, completed using reference TRBV7-2 and TRBJ2-7, is GAGVSQSPSNKVTEKGKDVELRCDPISGHTALYWYRQSLGQGLEFLIYFQGNSAPDKSGLPSDRFSAERTGGSVSTLTIQRTQQEDSAVYLCASSLGTSLEQYFGPGTRLTVT.

V and J are TRBV10-3 and TRBJ1-5; 8 bases agree with TRBD1. The junction had 3 bases not matched to a gene; V was cut back by 6 bases and J by 2 bases. The CDR3 spans 14 residues. Germline V CDR1 and CDR2: ENHRY, SYGVKD. In DNA form, the CDR3 reads TGTGCCATCAGGGCAGGGGGCGGCAATCAGCCCCAGCATTTT. Amino acid sequence: CAIRAGGGNQPQHF.

The chain links TRBV6-6 to TRBJ1-4; D remains ambiguous. Trimming stripped 4 bases from V and 0 bases from J, with 15 bases between. The CDR3 is made up of 17 amino acids. Looked up from germline, CDR1 is MNHNY and CDR2 is SVGAGI (reference sequence). DNA for the CDR3: TGTGCCAGCAGTTCGGGGTTCCTCTGGGCAACTAATGAAAAACTGTTTTTT. Its translation is CASSSGFLWATNEKLFF.

A word on this clonotype: Relative to the germline gene, one junction end is altered; a read error may explain this. V is TRBV6-2 or TRBV6-3 and J is TRBJ1-5; possibly TRBD1 for D (5 bases). CDR3 length: 14 amino acids. In germline, CDR1 is MNHEY, CDR2 SVGEGT. The CDR3 reads CASMIQGRNQLQHF. The CDR3 DNA follows: TGTGCCAGCATGATTCAGGGTCGCAATCAGCTCCAGCATTTT.

This clonotype was seen a handful of times. V gene TRBV24-1 combines with J gene TRBJ1-5; the D is unclear. In germline, CDR1 is KGHDR, CDR2 SFDVKD. The CDR3 sequence is 14 residues long. Trimming shortened V by 2 bases and J by 0 bases, and 4 bases separated the two germline ends. For the CDR3, the DNA is TGTGCCACCAGTGATTCCCGTAGCAATCAGCCCCAGCATTTT. Protein: CATSDSRSNQPQHF.

The chain employs TRBV10-3 and TRBJ2-5, with D perhaps TRBD1 or TRBD2 (6 bases each). The CDR3 runs 11 residues. Germline values: CDR1 ENHRY, CDR2 SYGVKD. CDR3 sequence (DNA): TGTGCTTCGGGGGCCGTCGAGACCCAGTACTTC. Translated: CASGAVETQYF.